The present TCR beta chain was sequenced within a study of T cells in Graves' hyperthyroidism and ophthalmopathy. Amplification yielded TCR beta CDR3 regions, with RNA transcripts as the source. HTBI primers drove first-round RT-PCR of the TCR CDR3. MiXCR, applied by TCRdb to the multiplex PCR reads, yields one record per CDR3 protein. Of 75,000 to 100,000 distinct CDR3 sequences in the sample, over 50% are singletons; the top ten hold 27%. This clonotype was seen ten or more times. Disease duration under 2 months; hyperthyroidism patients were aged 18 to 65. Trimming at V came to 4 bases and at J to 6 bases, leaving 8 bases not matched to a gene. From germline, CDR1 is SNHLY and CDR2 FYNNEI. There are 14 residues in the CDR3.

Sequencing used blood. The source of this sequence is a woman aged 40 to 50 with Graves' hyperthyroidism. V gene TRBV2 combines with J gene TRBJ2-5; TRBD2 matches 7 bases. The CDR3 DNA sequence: TGTGCCAGCAGTGGAACTAGCGAAGGGAAGACCCAGTACTTC. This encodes CASSGTSEGKTQYF.